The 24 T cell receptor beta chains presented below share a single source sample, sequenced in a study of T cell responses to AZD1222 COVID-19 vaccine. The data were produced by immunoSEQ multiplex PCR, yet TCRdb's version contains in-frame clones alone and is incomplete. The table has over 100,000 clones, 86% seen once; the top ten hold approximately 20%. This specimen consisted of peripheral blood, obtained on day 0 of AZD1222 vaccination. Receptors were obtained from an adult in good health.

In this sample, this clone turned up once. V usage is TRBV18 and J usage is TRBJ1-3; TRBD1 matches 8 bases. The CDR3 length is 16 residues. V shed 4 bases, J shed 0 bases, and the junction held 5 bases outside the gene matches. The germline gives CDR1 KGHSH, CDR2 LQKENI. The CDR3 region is CASSRQGSVSGNTIYF. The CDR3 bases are TGTGCCAGCTCACGACAGGGGTCCGTCTCTGGAAACACCATATATTTT.

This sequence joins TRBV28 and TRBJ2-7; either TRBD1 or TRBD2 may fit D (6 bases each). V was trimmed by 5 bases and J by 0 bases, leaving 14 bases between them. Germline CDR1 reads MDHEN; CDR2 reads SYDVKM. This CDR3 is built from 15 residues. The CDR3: CASSNQGRSSYEQYF. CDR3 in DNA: TGTGCCAGCAGTAACCAGGGGAGGAGCTCCTACGAGCAGTACTTC. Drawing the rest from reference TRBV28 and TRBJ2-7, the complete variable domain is DVKVTQSSRYLVKRTGEKVFLECVQDMDHENMFWYRQDPGLGLRLIYFSYDVKMKEKGDIPEGYSVSREKKERFSLILESASTNQTSMYLCASSNQGRSSYEQYFGPGTRLTVT.

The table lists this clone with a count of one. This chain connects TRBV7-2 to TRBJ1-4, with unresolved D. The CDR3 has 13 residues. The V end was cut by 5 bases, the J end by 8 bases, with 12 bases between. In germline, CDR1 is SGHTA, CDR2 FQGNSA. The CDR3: CASSPRAAEKLFF. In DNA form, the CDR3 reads TGTGCCAGCAGCCCCCGGGCAGCAGAAAAACTGTTTTTT.

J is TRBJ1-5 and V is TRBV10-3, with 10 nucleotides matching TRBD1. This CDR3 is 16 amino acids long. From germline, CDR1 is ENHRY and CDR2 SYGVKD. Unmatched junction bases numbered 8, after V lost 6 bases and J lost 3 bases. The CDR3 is CAIRERQGASNQPQHF. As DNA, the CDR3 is TGTGCCATCAGGGAGAGACAGGGGGCTTCCAATCAGCCCCAGCATTTT.

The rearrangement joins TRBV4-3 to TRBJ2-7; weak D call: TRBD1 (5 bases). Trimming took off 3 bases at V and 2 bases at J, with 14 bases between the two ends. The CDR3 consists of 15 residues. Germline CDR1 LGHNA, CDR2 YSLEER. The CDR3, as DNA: TGCGCCAGCAGCCACGACAGCACTATGACCTACGAGCAGTACTTC. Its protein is CASSHDSTMTYEQYF.

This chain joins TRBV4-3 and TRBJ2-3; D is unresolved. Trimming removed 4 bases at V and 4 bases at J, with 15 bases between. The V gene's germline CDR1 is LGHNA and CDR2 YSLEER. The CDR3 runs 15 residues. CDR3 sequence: CASSRVLRAPDTQYF. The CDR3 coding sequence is TGCGCCAGCAGCCGGGTCCTAAGGGCACCAGATACGCAGTATTTT.

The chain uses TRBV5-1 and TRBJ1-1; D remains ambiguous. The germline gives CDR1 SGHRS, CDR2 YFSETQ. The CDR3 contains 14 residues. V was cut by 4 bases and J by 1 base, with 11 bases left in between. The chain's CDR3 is CASSLSGGNTEAFF. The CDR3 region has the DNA TGCGCCAGCAGCCTTTCGGGAGGGAACACTGAAGCTTTCTTT. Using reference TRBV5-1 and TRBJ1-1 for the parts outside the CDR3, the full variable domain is KAGVTQTPRYLIKTRGQQVTLSCSPISGHRSVSWYQQTPGQGLQFLFEYFSETQRNKGNFPGRFSGRQFSNSRSEMNVSTLELGDSALYLCASSLSGGNTEAFFGQGTRLTVV.

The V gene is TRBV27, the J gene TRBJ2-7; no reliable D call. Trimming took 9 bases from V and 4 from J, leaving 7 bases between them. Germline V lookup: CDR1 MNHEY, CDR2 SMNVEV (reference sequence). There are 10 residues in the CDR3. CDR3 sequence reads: CARSPYEQYF. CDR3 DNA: TGTGCCAGATCCCCTTACGAGCAGTACTTC.

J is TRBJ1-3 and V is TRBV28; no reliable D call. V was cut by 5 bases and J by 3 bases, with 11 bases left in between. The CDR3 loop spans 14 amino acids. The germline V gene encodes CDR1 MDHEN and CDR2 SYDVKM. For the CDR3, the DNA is TGTGCCAGCAGTAATGGAGGACTTGGAAACACCATATATTTT. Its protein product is CASSNGGLGNTIYF.

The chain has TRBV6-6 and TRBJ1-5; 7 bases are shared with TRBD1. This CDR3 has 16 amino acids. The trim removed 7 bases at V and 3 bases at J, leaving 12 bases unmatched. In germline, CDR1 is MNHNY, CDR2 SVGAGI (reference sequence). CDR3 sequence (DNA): TGTGCCAGCACAGACCAACAGGGGCAGAACAATCAGCCCCAGCATTTT. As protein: CASTDQQGQNNQPQHF.

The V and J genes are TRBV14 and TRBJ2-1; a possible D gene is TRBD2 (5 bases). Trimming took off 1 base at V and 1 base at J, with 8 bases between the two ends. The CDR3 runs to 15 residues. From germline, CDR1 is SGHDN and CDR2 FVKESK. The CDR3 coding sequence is TGTGCCAGCAGCCAAGTTTCGGGGTCCTACAATGAGCAGTTCTTC. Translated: CASSQVSGSYNEQFF.

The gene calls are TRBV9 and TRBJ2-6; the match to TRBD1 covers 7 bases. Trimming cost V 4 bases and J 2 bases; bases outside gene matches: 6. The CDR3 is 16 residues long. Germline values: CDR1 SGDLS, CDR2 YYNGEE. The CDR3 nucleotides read TGTGCCAGCAGCCCGAGGGGGCTAGCTGGGGCCAACGTCCTGACTTTC. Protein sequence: CASSPRGLAGANVLTF.

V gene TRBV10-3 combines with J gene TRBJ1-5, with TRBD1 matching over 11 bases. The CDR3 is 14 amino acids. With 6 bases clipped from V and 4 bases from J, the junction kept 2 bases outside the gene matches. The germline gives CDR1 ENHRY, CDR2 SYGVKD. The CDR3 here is CAIRGTGGNQPQHF. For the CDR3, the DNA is TGTGCCATCAGGGGGACAGGGGGGAATCAGCCCCAGCATTTT.

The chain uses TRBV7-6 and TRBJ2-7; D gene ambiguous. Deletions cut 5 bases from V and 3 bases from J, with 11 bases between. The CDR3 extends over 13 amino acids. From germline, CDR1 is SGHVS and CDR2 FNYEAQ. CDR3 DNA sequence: TGTGCCAGCAGCCAAACCAAAGTCTACGAGCAGTACTTC. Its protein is CASSQTKVYEQYF.

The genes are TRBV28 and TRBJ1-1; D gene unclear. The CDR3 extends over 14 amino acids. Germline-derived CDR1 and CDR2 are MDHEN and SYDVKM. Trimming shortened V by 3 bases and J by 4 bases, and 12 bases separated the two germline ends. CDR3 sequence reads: CASSLGVVSTEAFF. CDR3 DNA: TGTGCCAGCAGTTTGGGAGTGGTATCCACTGAAGCTTTCTTT.

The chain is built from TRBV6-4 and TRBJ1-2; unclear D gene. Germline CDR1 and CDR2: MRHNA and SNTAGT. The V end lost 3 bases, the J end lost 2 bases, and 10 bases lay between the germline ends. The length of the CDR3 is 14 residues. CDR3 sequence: CASSEGPTNYGYTF. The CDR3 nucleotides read TGTGCCAGCAGTGAAGGACCGACCAACTATGGCTACACCTTC.

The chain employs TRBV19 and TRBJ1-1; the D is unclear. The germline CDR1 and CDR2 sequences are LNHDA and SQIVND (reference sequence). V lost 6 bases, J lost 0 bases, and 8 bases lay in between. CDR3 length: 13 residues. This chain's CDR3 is CASRETLNTEAFF. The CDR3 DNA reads TGTGCCAGTAGAGAGACTCTGAACACTGAAGCTTTCTTT.

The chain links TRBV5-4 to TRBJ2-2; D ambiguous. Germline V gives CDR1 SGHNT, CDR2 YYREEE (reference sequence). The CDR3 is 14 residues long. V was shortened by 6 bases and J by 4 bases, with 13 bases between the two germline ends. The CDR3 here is CASNSPSGTGELFF. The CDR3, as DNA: TGTGCCAGCAACTCCCCAAGTGGCACCGGGGAGCTGTTTTTT.

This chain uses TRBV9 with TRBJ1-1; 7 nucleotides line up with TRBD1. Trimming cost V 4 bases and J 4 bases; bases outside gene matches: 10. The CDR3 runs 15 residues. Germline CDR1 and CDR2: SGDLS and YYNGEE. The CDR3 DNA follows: TGTGCCAGCAGCTCAACGGGACAGAGGAGCACTGAAGCTTTCTTT. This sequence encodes CASSSTGQRSTEAFF.

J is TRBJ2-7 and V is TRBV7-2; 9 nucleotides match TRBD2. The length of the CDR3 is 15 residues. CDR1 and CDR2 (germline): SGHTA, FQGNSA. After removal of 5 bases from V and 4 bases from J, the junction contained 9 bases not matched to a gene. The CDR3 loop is CASSASLGLAYEQYF. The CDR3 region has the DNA TGTGCCAGCAGCGCATCTTTGGGACTAGCTTACGAGCAGTACTTC.

The CDR3 here is CASSMIRGNEQFF. The DNA for the CDR3 is TGTGCCAGCAGCATGATTCGAGGTAATGAGCAGTTCTTC. The V call is TRBV7-2, the J call TRBJ2-1, with D uncertain. The CDR3 extends over 13 amino acids. V shed 5 bases and J shed 7 bases, with 12 bases lying between them. Germline CDR1 reads SGHTA; CDR2 reads FQGNSA.

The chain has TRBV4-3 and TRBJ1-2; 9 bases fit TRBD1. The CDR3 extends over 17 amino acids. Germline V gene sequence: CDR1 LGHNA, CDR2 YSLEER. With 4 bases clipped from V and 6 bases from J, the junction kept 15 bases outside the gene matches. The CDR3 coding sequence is TGCGCCAGCAGCCCGACAGGAAATCTAGGGACAGGGAATGGCTACACCTTC. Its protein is CASSPTGNLGTGNGYTF.

CDR3 nucleotide sequence: TGTGCCAGCAGCCAAGAATTGCGGGTCTACGAGCAGTACTTC. The encoded protein is CASSQELRVYEQYF. V and J are TRBV3-1 (or the pseudogene TRBV3-2) and TRBJ2-7; D may be TRBD2 (5 bases). The germline CDR1 and CDR2 sequences are LGHDT and YNNKEL (reference sequence). The CDR3 length is 14 residues. The V gene lost 0 bases and the J gene lost 3 bases, with 9 bases spanning the gap.

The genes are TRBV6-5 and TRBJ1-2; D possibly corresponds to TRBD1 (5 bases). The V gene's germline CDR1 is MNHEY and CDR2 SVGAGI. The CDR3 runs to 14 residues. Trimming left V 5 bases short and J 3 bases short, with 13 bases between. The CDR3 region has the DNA TGTGCCAGCAGTAGCCAGACAGAATACTATGGCTACACCTTC. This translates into CASSSQTEYYGYTF.